These 14 T cell receptor beta chains came from one sample sequenced in a study of monozygotic twins with cystic fibrosis (dated by TCRdb to the early 2020s). Library preparation employed the immunoSEQ multiplex PCR assay. TCRdb obtained this table from immuneACCESS and retained in-frame rearrangements with V and J assigned. These tables miss some clones; where compared with another copy, unresolved V genes account for less than half of the shortfall, and the remainder is unexplained. Across this sample there are 15,000 to 25,000 clones, with more than 80% seen only once. The top ten clones comprise 1.6% of the sample. Sequenced sample: blood. The receptors were gathered from a girl aged 2 to 10 with cystic fibrosis.

This chain uses TRBV11-1 with TRBJ1-2; 8 bases match TRBD1. The CDR3 covers 14 residues. The trim removed 2 bases at V and 8 bases at J, leaving 7 bases unmatched. From germline, CDR1 is SGHAT and CDR2 FQDESV (reference sequence). In nucleotides, the CDR3 is TGTGCCAGCAGCTTATACCAGGGGGCAGGAGGCTACACCTTC. Protein: CASSLYQGAGGYTF. Drawing the rest from reference TRBV11-1 and TRBJ1-2, the complete variable domain is EAEVAQSPRYKITEKSQAVAFWCDPISGHATLYWYRQILGQGPELLVQFQDESVVDDSQLPKDRFSAERLKGVDSTLKIQPAELGDSAMYLCASSLYQGAGGYTFGSGTRLTVV.

The chain carries TRBV4-3 and TRBJ1-3; D remains ambiguous. The germline V and J ends were trimmed by 0 bases and 4 bases, with 13 bases remaining between them. This CDR3 has 16 amino acids. CDR1 and CDR2 (germline): LGHNA, YSLEER. In DNA, the CDR3 is TGCGCCAGCAGCCAAGAGTCTACTCTAGAGGGAAACACCATATATTTT. Amino acid sequence: CASSQESTLEGNTIYF.

This chain links TRBV5-4 with TRBJ1-2; TRBD1 matches at 8 bases. The trim removed 4 bases at V and 0 bases at J, leaving 2 bases unmatched. CDR1 is SGHNT, CDR2 YYREEE, per germline (reference sequence). This CDR3 has 14 residues. The CDR3 DNA is TGTGCCAGCAGCATGACAGGGGCTAACTATGGCTACACCTTC. Translation: CASSMTGANYGYTF.

The rearrangement joins TRBV19 to TRBJ1-2; 8 positions match TRBD1. V trimming: 7 bases; J trimming: 4 bases; junction bases outside the gene matches: 5. Germline loops: CDR1 LNHDA, CDR2 SQIVND (reference sequence). CDR3 length equals 13 residues. The CDR3: CASTSGGAYGYTF. The CDR3 bases are TGTGCCAGTACTTCAGGGGGCGCCTATGGCTACACCTTC.

V gene TRBV6-4 combines with J gene TRBJ1-1; D call uncertain. The CDR3 runs to 14 residues. Germline V CDR1 and CDR2: MRHNA, SNTAGT. V dropped 0 bases and J dropped 1 base, with 6 bases sitting between them. The CDR3 bases are TGTGCCAGCAGTGACTCCGCAGGGAACACTGAAGCTTTCTTT. Its translation: CASSDSAGNTEAFF.

J is TRBJ2-7 and V is TRBV7-2; possible D gene TRBD2, 6 bases. Trimming pared 5 bases from V and 1 base from J, leaving 12 bases between. The germline CDR1 and CDR2 sequences are SGHTA and FQGNSA. This CDR3 has 14 amino acids. CDR3 residues: CASSPGSTSYEQYF. CDR3 DNA: TGTGCCAGCAGCCCCGGGAGTACTTCCTACGAGCAGTACTTC. Full variable domain (remainder filled in from reference TRBV7-2 and TRBJ2-7): GAGVSQSPSNKVTEKGKDVELRCDPISGHTALYWYRQSLGQGLEFLIYFQGNSAPDKSGLPSDRFSAERTGGSVSTLTIQRTQQEDSAVYLCASSPGSTSYEQYFGPGTRLTVT.

This chain uses TRBV29-1 with TRBJ1-1; no definite D call. The CDR3 sequence is 10 residues long. V lost 7 bases to trimming and J lost 11 bases, with 14 bases between them. Germline CDR1 is SQVTM and CDR2 is ANQGSEA. CDR3 protein: CSAHESAAFF. The CDR3 coding sequence is TGCAGCGCTCACGAGAGTGCGGCTTTCTTT.

The chain uses TRBV28 and TRBJ2-4; D assignment may be TRBD1 or TRBD2 (6 bases each). Germline V gives CDR1 MDHEN, CDR2 SYDVKM. CDR3 length: 14 residues. V shed 4 bases and J shed 5 bases, with 12 bases lying between them. The CDR3 is CASSWVRGQNIQYF. Written as DNA, the CDR3 is TGTGCCAGCAGTTGGGTCCGGGGGCAAAACATTCAGTACTTC.

The chain couples TRBV27 to TRBJ2-7, with 8 bases matching TRBD2. Trimming cost V 6 bases and J 2 bases; bases outside gene matches: 12. Germline CDR1 is MNHEY and CDR2 is SMNVEV (reference sequence). This CDR3 spans 16 amino acids. For the CDR3, the DNA is TGTGCCAGCAGCCCGGGGGGGGTAGCGGGACCCTACGAGCAGTACTTC. It encodes CASSPGGVAGPYEQYF.

The V gene is TRBV27, the J gene TRBJ2-5; D is unclear. The germline V and J ends were trimmed by 8 bases and 7 bases, with 17 bases remaining between them. Per germline, CDR1 MNHEY and CDR2 SMNVEV (reference sequence). The CDR3 spans 13 residues. The CDR3 DNA follows: TGTGCCAGCGGCAGAGGCCCATTGGGGACCCAGTACTTC. Encoded protein: CASGRGPLGTQYF.

This rearrangement joins TRBV6-1 to TRBJ2-5, with TRBD1 matching 7 bases. The CDR3 contains 15 residues. V lost 5 bases, J lost 2 bases, and 8 bases stayed unmatched. The V gene's germline CDR1 is MNHNS and CDR2 SASEGT. The CDR3, as DNA: TGTGCCAGCAGTTCCCCCCCGGGACAGCAAGAGACCCAGTACTTC. Encoded protein: CASSSPPGQQETQYF.

V and J are TRBV28 and TRBJ2-7; maybe TRBD2 (5 bases). The V end lost 5 bases, the J end lost 7 bases, and 12 bases lay between the germline ends. The germline CDR1 and CDR2 sequences are MDHEN and SYDVKM. The CDR3 sequence is 12 residues long. This CDR3 is CASSQPRGEQYF. As DNA, the CDR3 is TGTGCCAGCAGTCAACCCCGGGGAGAGCAGTACTTC.

This clone was counted once. The DNA for the CDR3 is TGTGCCTGGATGGGACGGACTAATGAAAAACTGTTTTTT. It specifies CAWMGRTNEKLFF. The V call is TRBV30, the J call TRBJ1-4; TRBD1 might be the D (5 bases). This CDR3 is 13 amino acids long. V dropped 4 bases and J dropped 2 bases, with 8 bases sitting between them. CDR1 and CDR2 from the germline V gene are GTSNPN and SVGIG (reference sequence).

This clone showed up just a few times. This chain joins TRBV4-1 and TRBJ1-1, with D perhaps matching TRBD1 (5 bases). Looked up from germline, CDR1 is MGHRA and CDR2 is YSYEKL. This CDR3 has 14 amino acids. The V gene lost 4 bases and the J gene lost 1 base, with 10 bases spanning the gap. CDR3 in amino acids: CASSRIGQNTEAFF. In nucleotides, the CDR3 is TGCGCCAGCAGCCGCATTGGACAGAACACTGAAGCTTTCTTT.